Shown below are 20 T cell receptor beta chains from a single sample sequenced in a study of blood T cell repertoires in COVID-19. Sequenced by immunoSEQ multiplex PCR; TCRdb stores in-frame clones only, minus some. Here the sample spans 200,000 or so clones, roughly 89% being singletons. Sequencing used peripheral blood. Source of these receptors: a man aged 55 to 70 who had recovered from COVID-19.

The chain combines TRBV7-9 with TRBJ2-2; 8 bases align to TRBD2. The CDR3 has 15 amino acids. V shed 6 bases, J shed 2 bases, and the junction held 5 bases outside the gene matches. Germline CDR1 and CDR2: SEHNR and FQNEAQ (reference sequence). The CDR3 DNA reads TGTGCCAGCAGTAAGAGCGGGGGAAACACCGGGGAGCTGTTTTTT. Its translation: CASSKSGGNTGELFF. The full variable domain, completed using reference TRBV7-9 and TRBJ2-2, is DTGVSQNPRHKITKRGQNVTFRCDPISEHNRLYWYRQTLGQGPEFLTYFQNEAQLEKSRLLSDRFSAERPKGSFSTLEIQRTEQGDSAMYLCASSKSGGNTGELFFGEGSRLTVL.

V gene TRBV7-3 combines with J gene TRBJ1-2; D remains ambiguous. This CDR3 has 13 residues. The germline V and J ends were trimmed by 5 bases and 10 bases, with 17 bases remaining between them. Germline assignment: CDR1 SGHTA and CDR2 FQGTGA. The CDR3 is CASSLSGGGDYTF. The CDR3, as DNA: TGTGCCAGCAGCCTATCTGGTGGCGGAGACTACACCTTC.

The chain joins TRBV6-6 to TRBJ1-1; D is perhaps TRBD1 (5 bases). V dropped 2 bases and J dropped 5 bases, with 12 bases sitting between them. Germline CDR1 reads MNHNY; CDR2 reads SVGAGI (reference sequence). CDR3 length equals 14 residues. This chain's CDR3 is CASSYTGGGTEAFF. CDR3 in DNA: TGTGCCAGCAGTTACACCGGGGGGGGTACTGAAGCTTTCTTT.

This clone has only a few counts. This chain links TRBV6-6 with TRBJ1-2; the match to TRBD1 covers 9 bases. Trimming removed 6 bases from V and 7 bases from J; junction bases left unmatched: 6. Germline-derived CDR1 and CDR2 are MNHNY and SVGAGI (reference sequence). CDR3 length: 13 amino acids. CDR3: CASSWTGAGGYTF. The CDR3 DNA follows: TGTGCCAGCAGCTGGACAGGGGCGGGTGGCTACACCTTC.

The genes are TRBV5-1 and TRBJ2-1, with 9 bases matching TRBD2. The germline V gene has CDR1 SGHRS and CDR2 YFSETQ. The junction had 10 bases not matched to a gene; V was cut back by 3 bases and J by 3 bases. This CDR3 spans 17 amino acids. The CDR3 coding sequence is TGCGCCAGCAGCTCCCTTTCTAGCGGGGACAGCTACAATGAGCAGTTCTTC. Encoded protein: CASSSLSSGDSYNEQFF.

The chain employs TRBV28 and TRBJ1-5, with D perhaps matching TRBD1 (5 bases). The CDR3 runs 14 residues. CDR1 is MDHEN, CDR2 SYDVKM, per germline. Trimming took 3 bases from V and 9 from J, leaving 15 bases between them. CDR3 amino acids: CASSFFRGGGPQHF. The CDR3 region has the DNA TGTGCCAGCAGTTTTTTCCGGGGCGGGGGGCCCCAGCATTTT.

V and J are TRBV28 and TRBJ2-7; TRBD2 matches at 7 bases. The CDR3 totals 14 residues. In germline, CDR1 is MDHEN, CDR2 SYDVKM. V lost 6 bases, J lost 9 bases, and 14 bases stayed unmatched. The CDR3, as DNA: TGTGCCAGCAGACGGGGAGGGGAAGCTGCGGGGCAGTACTTC. Translation gives CASRRGGEAAGQYF.

The chain links TRBV29-1 to TRBJ2-7; the match to TRBD2 covers 12 bases. CDR1 is SQVTM, CDR2 ANQGSEA, per germline. The CDR3 has 16 amino acids. V lost 4 bases, J lost 2 bases, and 9 bases stayed unmatched. The CDR3 loop is CSVAGLAGGLAYEQYF. The CDR3 DNA sequence: TGCAGCGTTGCAGGTCTAGCGGGAGGGTTGGCCTACGAGCAGTACTTC.

The chain employs TRBV9 and TRBJ1-5; D unclear. V was clipped by 4 bases and J by 0 bases, with 14 bases between them. Germline CDR1 and CDR2: SGDLS and YYNGEE. CDR3 length: 16 amino acids. The CDR3 region has the DNA TGTGCCAGCAGCATCAACGGGGTCTATAGCAATCAGCCCCAGCATTTT. This encodes CASSINGVYSNQPQHF.

The chain has TRBV19 and TRBJ2-7; 11 bases are shared with TRBD1. V lost 3 bases to trimming and J lost 6 bases; unmatched junction nucleotides: 7. In germline, CDR1 is LNHDA, CDR2 SQIVND (reference sequence). This CDR3 region has 15 residues. Here the CDR3 DNA reads TGTGCCAGTAGTATTAATCCGGGACAGGGGGGCGAGCAGTACTTC. This sequence encodes CASSINPGQGGEQYF.

The chain combines TRBV5-5 with TRBJ1-2; no clear D. V gave up 3 bases and J gave up 4 bases, with 13 bases separating them. This CDR3 is 14 amino acids long. The germline V gene encodes CDR1 SGHKS and CDR2 YYEKEE (reference sequence). DNA of the CDR3: TGTGCCAGCAGCTGGGAAGGACTATCCTATGGCTACACCTTC. It translates to CASSWEGLSYGYTF.

The chain has TRBV7-2 and TRBJ2-7; 10 nucleotides agree with TRBD1. The CDR3 is 15 amino acids. Germline CDR1 SGHTA, CDR2 FQGNSA. J was trimmed by 4 bases and V by 8 bases; bases with no gene match: 11. The CDR3 reads CASRPWGQGLYEQYF. The CDR3 DNA follows: TGTGCCAGCCGGCCGTGGGGACAGGGGTTGTACGAGCAGTACTTC.

This sequence joins TRBV7-3 and TRBJ1-1, with TRBD1 matching over 8 bases. CDR1 and CDR2 from the germline V gene are SGHTA and FQGTGA. The V segment lost 4 bases and the J segment 8 bases; nucleotides outside the gene matches: 3. The length of the CDR3 is 12 residues. CDR3 region: CASSSRQGEAFF. DNA of the CDR3: TGTGCCAGCAGCTCCAGACAGGGGGAAGCTTTCTTT.

The rearrangement links TRBV5-6 to TRBJ1-6, with TRBD1 matching over 7 bases. The CDR3 covers 14 residues. J lost 7 bases, V lost 4 bases, and 5 bases had no gene match. Germline CDR1 SGHDT, CDR2 YYEEEE. The CDR3 DNA is TGTGCCAGCAGCGGCAGGGGGTGGAATTCACCCCTCCACTTT. Amino acid sequence: CASSGRGWNSPLHF.

Regarding this clone: This same CDR3 is encoded by further DNA sequences in the sample. The chain has TRBV5-1 and TRBJ2-3; D ambiguous. V was trimmed by 1 base and J by 6 bases, leaving 6 bases between them. CDR1 is SGHRS and CDR2 is YFSETQ in the germline V gene. CDR3 length: 12 residues. The CDR3 loop is CASSLTADTQYF. The CDR3 nucleotides are TGCGCCAGCAGCTTGACAGCCGATACGCAGTATTTT. The entire variable domain, with the rest obtained from reference TRBV5-1 and TRBJ2-3, is as follows: KAGVTQTPRYLIKTRGQQVTLSCSPISGHRSVSWYQQTPGQGLQFLFEYFSETQRNKGNFPGRFSGRQFSNSRSEMNVSTLELGDSALYLCASSLTADTQYFGPGTRLTVL.

This rearrangement joins TRBV7-8 to TRBJ1-5, with D uncertain. Trimming took 1 base from V and 0 from J, leaving 7 bases between them. The CDR3 consists of 15 residues. The germline V gene encodes CDR1 SGHVS and CDR2 FQNEAQ. This CDR3 reads CASSLGHHSNQPQHF. The CDR3 DNA reads TGTGCCAGCAGCTTAGGACATCATAGCAATCAGCCCCAGCATTTT.

The chain couples TRBV6-6 to TRBJ2-5, with D perhaps TRBD1 (6 bases). The V gene lost 4 bases and the J gene lost 0 bases, with 12 bases spanning the gap. Germline assignment: CDR1 MNHNY and CDR2 SVGAGI (reference sequence). This CDR3 contains 15 residues. CDR3 coding DNA: TGTGCCAGCAGTTTACCCGACAGGTACCAAGAGACCCAGTACTTC. Protein: CASSLPDRYQETQYF.

The chain links TRBV5-1 to TRBJ2-2; 7 bases agree with TRBD2. Trimming took 4 bases from V and 2 from J; bases not matched to a gene: 8. Germline lookup yields CDR1 SGHRS and CDR2 YFSETQ. CDR3 length: 16 residues. CDR3 nucleotide sequence: TGCGCCAGCAGCCCTGAACTAGCGATAAACACCGGGGAGCTGTTTTTT. It encodes CASSPELAINTGELFF.

The chain links TRBV15 to TRBJ1-1, with TRBD1 matching 12 bases. The germline gives CDR1 LNHNV, CDR2 YYDKDF (reference sequence). Trimming at V came to 8 bases and at J to 7 bases, leaving 11 bases not matched to a gene. The CDR3 extends over 15 amino acids. The DNA for the CDR3 is TGTGCCACCTCTTCCCGGGACAGGGGGCGAGGTGAAGCTTTCTTT. This translates into CATSSRDRGRGEAFF.

This sequence joins TRBV19 and TRBJ2-5; 13 bases agree with TRBD2. Trimming at V came to 9 bases and at J to 3 bases, leaving 7 bases not matched to a gene. Germline-derived CDR1 and CDR2 are LNHDA and SQIVND (reference sequence). This CDR3 has 15 residues. The CDR3 DNA follows: TGTGCCAGCAGACTAGCGGGAGGCCCTGAAGAGACCCAGTACTTC. Protein: CASRLAGGPEETQYF.